The 29 T cell receptor beta chains presented below share a single source sample, sequenced in a study of cytomegalovirus exposure and HLA in healthy donors (dated by TCRdb to about 2017). The library was prepared using the immunoSEQ multiplex PCR assay. A mixture of 60 forward primers for TCR Vbeta segments and 13 reverse primers for TCR Jbeta segments was used in the multiplex PCR. This immuneACCESS table, as held by TCRdb, lists in-frame sequences with V and J called but not all clones. Of the missing ones, under half trace to an unresolved V gene in checked studies; the others have no known cause. For this sample the table gives around 140,000 clones, of which roughly 71% were detected only once. Together, the top ten hold over 1.3% of the sample. The sequenced material came from PBMCs. The receptors stem from a woman aged 40 to 55 in good health and CMV-seronegative.

This chain links TRBV28 with TRBJ1-2, with a possible D match to TRBD1 (5 bases). V dropped 6 bases and J dropped 2 bases, with 22 bases sitting between them. This CDR3 is built from 17 residues. Germline values: CDR1 MDHEN, CDR2 SYDVKM. The DNA of the CDR3 is TGTGCCAGCAGCTCATCGAGACTGAGACAGCGAAACTATGGCTACACCTTC. Protein sequence: CASSSSRLRQRNYGYTF.

The chain carries TRBV7-6 and TRBJ1-2, with 7 bases that match TRBD1. The germline V gene encodes CDR1 SGHVS and CDR2 FNYEAQ. The trim removed 1 base at V and 2 bases at J, leaving 7 bases unmatched. This CDR3 is built from 16 residues. The CDR3 region is CASSLVGGQMNYGYTF. CDR3 bases: TGTGCCAGCAGCTTAGTAGGGGGACAGATGAACTATGGCTACACCTTC.

This clone came up once. This chain links TRBV5-1 with TRBJ1-2; D is uncertain. Germline V CDR1 and CDR2: SGHRS, YFSETQ. With 4 bases removed from V and 4 bases from J, the gap between germline ends came to 8 bases. The CDR3 consists of 12 residues. CDR3 in DNA: TGCGCCAGCAGCCGAGACATCTATGGCTACACCTTC. Its protein product is CASSRDIYGYTF.

The genes are TRBV4-3 and TRBJ2-1, with D possibly matching TRBD2 (7 bases). The CDR3 is 17 residues long. V was pared by 1 base and J by 3 bases, with 16 bases between. Germline values: CDR1 LGHNA, CDR2 YSLEER. In nucleotides, the CDR3 is TGCGCCAGCAGCCAAGGAGTGGGCGGGGGCCTCTACAATGAGCAGTTCTTC. Amino acid sequence: CASSQGVGGGLYNEQFF.

As regards this clone: A far larger clone is a single base away, which makes a read error likely. V usage is TRBV25-1 and J usage is TRBJ2-1; no definite D call. Trimming pared 2 bases from V and 8 bases from J, leaving 7 bases between. The CDR3 loop spans 12 amino acids. In germline, CDR1 is MGHDK, CDR2 SYGVNS. CDR3 nucleotides: TGTGCCAGCAGTGAACACGGGTATGAGCAGTTCTTC. Its translation: CASSEHGYEQFF.

The chain couples TRBV6-5 to TRBJ1-6; a weak D match, TRBD1 (5 bases). This CDR3 is 16 amino acids long. Trimming pared 0 bases from V and 1 base from J, leaving 7 bases between. From germline, CDR1 is MNHEY and CDR2 SVGAGI. In nucleotides, the CDR3 is TGTGCCAGCAGTTACTCAAGGGGATCCTATAATTCACCCCTCCACTTT. Protein sequence: CASSYSRGSYNSPLHF.

The chain has TRBV10-3 and TRBJ2-2; weak D call: TRBD2 (5 bases). Trimming removed 4 bases from V and 1 base from J, with 10 bases in between. Germline CDR1 and CDR2: ENHRY and SYGVKD. The CDR3 extends over 15 amino acids. The CDR3 nucleotides read TGTGCCATCAGTGGAGGGTGGGGGAACACCGGGGAGCTGTTTTTT. It codes for CAISGGWGNTGELFF.

The chain is built from TRBV7-3 and TRBJ2-3, with D hard to call. Germline V gene data show CDR1 as SGHTA and CDR2 as FQGTGA. This CDR3 has 11 residues. The V end lost 3 bases, the J end lost 6 bases, and 4 bases lay between the germline ends. CDR3 protein: CASSLSDTQYF. The CDR3 DNA reads as TGTGCCAGCAGCTTGTCGGATACGCAGTATTTT. Based on the CDR3 plus reference TRBV7-3 and TRBJ2-3, the full variable domain is GAGVSQTPSNKVTEKGKYVELRCDPISGHTALYWYRQSLGQGPEFLIYFQGTGAADDSGLPNDRFFAVRPEGSVSTLKIQRTERGDSAVYLCASSLSDTQYFGPGTRLTVL.

This chain uses TRBV4-3 with TRBJ2-7; possible D gene TRBD2, 5 bases. The germline CDR1 and CDR2 sequences are LGHNA and YSLEER. The ends were cut back, 2 bases at V and 0 bases at J, with 11 bases in the middle. This CDR3 comprises 15 residues. The DNA of the CDR3 is TGCGCCAGCAGCCAATTGAGCGGAGACTCCTACGAGCAGTACTTC. Encoded protein: CASSQLSGDSYEQYF.

This clone has more than one count but fewer than ten. The chain joins TRBV12-5 to TRBJ1-6, with no clear D. Trimming left V 1 base short and J 10 bases short, with 5 bases between. This CDR3 is built from 12 residues. Germline assignment: CDR1 LGHNT and CDR2 FRNRAP. CDR3 bases: TGTGCTAGTGGTTTGGACAGATCACCCCTCCACTTT. This sequence encodes CASGLDRSPLHF.

The chain is built from TRBV7-2 and TRBJ1-1; 7 bases align to TRBD1. CDR1 is SGHTA and CDR2 is FQGNSA in the germline V gene. The CDR3 loop spans 13 amino acids. The V gene end was trimmed by 4 bases and the J gene end by 1 base; junction bases not matched to a gene: 0. In DNA, the CDR3 is TGTGCCAGCAGCTACAGGGGGAACACTGAAGCTTTCTTT. Translating it yields CASSYRGNTEAFF.

The rearrangement joins TRBV2 to TRBJ1-1, with 8 bases identical to TRBD1. The CDR3 is 15 amino acids. Germline V gene lookup returns CDR1 SNHLY and CDR2 FYNNEI. The V and J ends lost 2 bases and 4 bases, in that order; junction bases with no gene match: 6. This CDR3 is CASSEYRQGATEAFF. CDR3 nucleotide sequence: TGTGCCAGCAGTGAATACCGTCAGGGGGCCACTGAAGCTTTCTTT.

The rearrangement joins TRBV5-5 to TRBJ2-7; TRBD1 aligns across 8 bases. This CDR3 spans 11 amino acids. Trimming at V came to 3 bases and at J to 7 bases, leaving 0 bases not matched to a gene. Germline CDR1 SGHKS, CDR2 YYEKEE (reference sequence). CDR3 region: CASSWDREQYF. Here the CDR3 DNA reads TGTGCCAGCAGCTGGGACAGGGAGCAGTACTTC.

The chain is built from TRBV6-5 and TRBJ1-3; 11 bases agree with TRBD1. The CDR3 covers 15 residues. With 5 bases clipped from V and 6 bases from J, the junction kept 6 bases outside the gene matches. CDR1 and CDR2 (germline): MNHEY, SVGAGI. This chain's CDR3 is CASSRTGGELNTIYF. The CDR3 DNA sequence: TGTGCCAGCAGTCGGACAGGGGGCGAGTTAAACACCATATATTTT.

J is TRBJ2-4 and V is TRBV20-1; D is undetermined. CDR1 and CDR2 from the germline V gene are DFQATT and SNEGSKA (reference sequence). The length of the CDR3 is 11 residues. Deletions cut 7 bases from V and 9 bases from J, with 13 bases between. The CDR3 bases are TGCAGTGGGTATTCCCTAGGCATTCAGTACTTC. Translating it yields CSGYSLGIQYF.

This clone was seen a single time. This chain connects TRBV10-1 to TRBJ2-2, with 7 bases lining up with TRBD2. This CDR3 has 17 residues. Losses at the gene ends were 3 bases for V and 4 bases for J; bases not matched to a gene: 11. Germline values: CDR1 WNHNN, CDR2 SYGVQD (reference sequence). The CDR3 sequence: CASSDGRGVPGTGELFF. The CDR3 coding sequence is TGCGCCAGCAGTGACGGCCGGGGGGTCCCGGGCACCGGGGAGCTGTTTTTT.

The chain employs TRBV29-1 and TRBJ2-2; TRBD1 aligns across 7 bases. CDR1 is SQVTM and CDR2 is ANQGSEA in the germline V gene. Trimming took 5 bases from V and 2 from J; bases not matched to a gene: 8. This CDR3 contains 15 residues. CDR3 in amino acids: CSVSTGTVNTGELFF. In DNA, the CDR3 is TGCAGCGTTTCGACCGGGACAGTAAACACCGGGGAGCTGTTTTTT.

The chain is built from TRBV28 and TRBJ1-1; D perhaps matches TRBD1 (5 bases). The CDR3 loop spans 16 amino acids. The germline gives CDR1 MDHEN, CDR2 SYDVKM. V shed 2 bases and J shed 1 base, with 14 bases lying between them. The chain's CDR3 is CASSLVIYQGNTEAFF. The CDR3 DNA reads as TGTGCCAGCAGTTTAGTGATTTACCAGGGGAACACTGAAGCTTTCTTT.

V gene TRBV7-9 combines with J gene TRBJ2-3, with D perhaps TRBD2 (7 bases). The V end lost 2 bases, the J end lost 8 bases, and 14 bases lay between the germline ends. Germline V gene lookup returns CDR1 SEHNR and CDR2 FQNEAQ (reference sequence). This CDR3 region has 14 residues. CDR3 nucleotide sequence: TGTGCCAGCAGCTTACCGGGGGGCTCGATTACGCAGTATTTT. This encodes CASSLPGGSITQYF.

V and J are TRBV2 and TRBJ1-1; 10 nucleotides match TRBD1. The CDR3 contains 14 residues. The germline V gene encodes CDR1 SNHLY and CDR2 FYNNEI. J gave up 4 bases and V 5 bases, and 4 bases lay outside the gene matches. CDR3 in DNA: TGTGCCAGCAGTCAAGACAGGGGGCCCACTGAAGCTTTCTTT. It is translated as CASSQDRGPTEAFF.

The gene calls are TRBV7-2 and TRBJ2-3; a possible D gene is TRBD2 (6 bases). V was pared by 4 bases and J by 2 bases, with 10 bases between. This CDR3 has 14 amino acids. CDR1 is SGHTA, CDR2 FQGNSA, per germline. The CDR3 nucleotides are TGTGCCAGCAGCTCTGGACTAAACACAGATACGCAGTATTTT. Protein sequence: CASSSGLNTDTQYF.

The V and J genes are TRBV6-6 and TRBJ1-2; D is ambiguous. This CDR3 has 12 amino acids. V was cut by 6 bases and J by 8 bases, with 13 bases left in between. Germline values: CDR1 MNHNY, CDR2 SVGAGI (reference sequence). The CDR3, as DNA: TGTGCCAGCAGCCAGGCCGCTGAAGGCTACACCTTC. Protein: CASSQAAEGYTF.

The V call is TRBV19, the J call TRBJ2-2, with a weak D call TRBD1 (5 bases). The germline V gene encodes CDR1 LNHDA and CDR2 SQIVND (reference sequence). This CDR3 is built from 16 residues. The ends were cut back, 1 base at V and 1 base at J, with 10 bases in the middle. CDR3 sequence: CASSIARVRNTGELFF. In DNA form, the CDR3 reads TGTGCCAGTAGTATAGCCAGGGTGAGGAACACCGGGGAGCTGTTTTTT.

This sequence joins TRBV5-1 and TRBJ2-7; 13 nucleotides line up with TRBD2. Trimming at V came to 4 bases and at J to 4 bases, leaving 2 bases not matched to a gene. Germline V CDR1 and CDR2: SGHRS, YFSETQ. There are 14 residues in the CDR3. In DNA, the CDR3 is TGCGCCAGCAGCAGGACTAGCGGGGGTTACGAGCAGTACTTC. Its translation is CASSRTSGGYEQYF.

This clone was seen just once. The chain combines TRBV6-6 with TRBJ1-2; TRBD1 might be the D (6 bases). The CDR3 runs to 15 residues. V was cut by 5 bases and J by 1 base, with 14 bases left in between. Germline V gene sequence: CDR1 MNHNY, CDR2 SVGAGI (reference sequence). CDR3 loop: CASSHRQEFNYGYTF. The CDR3 DNA is TGTGCCAGCAGTCATAGACAGGAGTTTAACTATGGCTACACCTTC.

This clone was seen a handful of times. The chain links TRBV18 to TRBJ1-2, with TRBD1 matching over 10 bases. V trimming: 3 bases; J trimming: 7 bases; junction bases outside the gene matches: 5. The germline V gene has CDR1 KGHSH and CDR2 LQKENI. This CDR3 has 14 amino acids. The CDR3 DNA sequence: TGTGCCAGCTCACCCGCGACAGGGGGCTTTGGCTACACCTTC. This encodes CASSPATGGFGYTF.

The V call is TRBV6-1, the J call TRBJ2-5; D might be TRBD1 (7 bases). The J call may not be correct, given that the DNA end is closer to TRBJ2-7. The CDR3 length is 16 residues. The germline CDR1 and CDR2 sequences are MNHNS and SASEGT. The CDR3 DNA is TGTGCCAGCAGTGATCCAGGGGGAGGACGCTCCTACGAGCAGTACTTC. This encodes CASSDPGGGRSYEQYF.

As regards this clone: Other DNA sequences in this sample translate to the same CDR3. The chain couples TRBV28 to TRBJ1-2; D gene unclear. The V and J ends lost 5 bases and 2 bases respectively, with 6 bases between them. CDR1 is MDHEN and CDR2 is SYDVKM in the germline V gene. This CDR3 has 12 amino acids. The CDR3 sequence is CASSLQNYGYTF. Here the CDR3 DNA reads TGTGCCAGCAGTCTACAGAACTATGGCTACACCTTC.

This sequence joins TRBV27 and TRBJ1-1; D uncertain. V lost 3 bases and J 6 bases, leaving 11 bases between the germline ends. Germline V CDR1 and CDR2: MNHEY, SMNVEV (reference sequence). The CDR3 is 13 residues long. The CDR3: CASSFFGSPEAFF. The CDR3, as DNA: TGTGCCAGCAGTTTCTTCGGGAGCCCTGAAGCTTTCTTT.